Listed below are T cell receptor beta chains from one sample, sequenced in a study of T cell changes during pregnancy in multiple sclerosis. Only in-frame clones appear in the TCRdb table, and some are missing; sequencing was by immunoSEQ multiplex PCR. The sample holds 70,000 to 95,000 clones, approximately 95% seen once. This material consisted of peripheral blood, taken in the first trimester of pregnancy. These receptors originate from a female donor with multiple sclerosis, enrolled in a pregnancy study. Each CDR3 is given with its conserved first and last residue. A D gene is named only where the DNA matches it firmly. Some rows have no size entry. The others give once, few or many, or a class for an expanded clone.

abundance,d_gene,v_gene,j_gene,CDR3nt,CDR3aa
-,TRBD1,TRBV5-6,TRBJ1-1,TGTGCCAGCAGCTCCACCCTCACGCCGGGACAGGGGGCATACACTGAAGCTTTCTTT,CASSSTLTPGQGAYTEAFF
-,TRBD1,TRBV5-4,TRBJ2-5,TGTGCCAGCGGTCCGGGACAGGGTGGCGCAGAGACCCAGTACTTC,CASGPGQGGAETQYF
once,TRBD2,TRBV6-4,TRBJ2-3,TGTGCCAGCAGTGACTCGAAGCGGGGGGAAACAGATACGCAGTATTTT,CASSDSKRGETDTQYF
-,-,TRBV29-1,TRBJ1-2,TGCAGCGCTGTCTCGGGACAAGATGGCTACACCTTC,CSAVSGQDGYTF
-,TRBD1,TRBV27,TRBJ2-7,TGTGCCAGCAGTCCAGGGACAGGGGGCTTTAGCGAGCAGTACTTC,CASSPGTGGFSEQYF
once,-,TRBV5-1,TRBJ2-5,TGCGCCAGCAGCTTGGGGCGGTCACAAGAGACCCAGTACTTC,CASSLGRSQETQYF
-,TRBD1,TRBV7-2,TRBJ2-3,TGTGCCAGCAGCCCCGAATTCCGGGACAGGTTGGGAGATACGCAGTATTTT,CASSPEFRDRLGDTQYF
-,-,TRBV28,TRBJ1-4,TGTGCCAGCAAAAATGGGGGGGCATCTAATGAAAAACTGTTTTTT,CASKNGGASNEKLFF
-,TRBD1,TRBV6-6,TRBJ2-7,TGTGCCAGCAGGATAAAACAGGGGGCGATTTACGAGCAGTACTTC,CASRIKQGAIYEQYF
-,-,TRBV30,TRBJ2-2,TGTGCCTGGAGTGTACAGTGGGGGCCCAACACCGGGGAGCTGTTTTTT,CAWSVQWGPNTGELFF
once,TRBD1,TRBV6-4,TRBJ2-5,TGTGCCAGCAGTGAAGGGACAGGGGGCAGTGAGACCCAGTACTTC,CASSEGTGGSETQYF
-,-,TRBV2,TRBJ1-1,TGTGCCAGCGGTAATACAGGGTTTGAAGCTTTCTTT,CASGNTGFEAFF
once,TRBD2,TRBV30,TRBJ2-5,TGTGCCTGGAGAGGGATGAAAAAGGGCGGGAGGCAAGAGACCCAGTACTTC,CAWRGMKKGGRQETQYF
-,-,TRBV7-8,TRBJ1-5,TGTGCCAGCAGCGCAGGGTCGGGGAGGAGCAATCAGCCCCAGCATTTT,CASSAGSGRSNQPQHF
-,TRBD1,TRBV29-1,TRBJ2-2,TGCAGCGTTGTGGAAGGGGGACAGGGGTCCACCACCGGGGAGCTGTTTTTT,CSVVEGGQGSTTGELFF
once,TRBD2,TRBV29-1,TRBJ2-1,TGCAGCGTTGCCTTCGGGGGGTTCGGGCAGTTCTTC,CSVAFGGFGQFF
-,-,TRBV19,TRBJ1-6,TGTGCCAGCTCAACAGATTATAATTCACCCCTCCACTTT,CASSTDYNSPLHF
-,-,TRBV13,TRBJ1-5,TGTGCCAGCAGCTTAGGACGGTATGGTCTTCAGCCCCAGCATTTT,CASSLGRYGLQPQHF
once,-,TRBV14,TRBJ1-1,TGTGCCAGCAGCAGAGGGGGTTTGAACACTGAAGCTTTCTTT,CASSRGGLNTEAFF
-,-,TRBV18,TRBJ1-2,TGTGCCAGCTCACTACAGGGAGTAGAGGATGGCTACACCTTC,CASSLQGVEDGYTF
-,TRBD2,TRBV2,TRBJ2-1,TGTGCCAGCAGCGACCCAGGACTAGCCAATGAGCAGTTCTTC,CASSDPGLANEQFF
-,TRBD1,TRBV4-1,TRBJ1-1,TGCGCCAGCAGCATAGGACAGGGGGGTGACACTGAAGCTTTCTTT,CASSIGQGGDTEAFF
-,TRBD2,TRBV11-3,TRBJ2-7,TGTGCCAGCAGCTTGCGGGGGGGGATCTCCTACGAGCAGTACTTC,CASSLRGGISYEQYF
-,-,TRBV19,TRBJ1-4,TGTGCCAGTAGTATTAATTGGGGCCCTCAACTGTTTTTT,CASSINWGPQLFF
-,TRBD1,TRBV4-1,TRBJ2-7,TGCGCCAGCAGCCATTCACAGGGGACGGGCTACGAGCAGTACTTC,CASSHSQGTGYEQYF
-,TRBD1,TRBV5-1,TRBJ1-4,TGCGCCAGCAGCTTTGGGACAGTGGACACAATGAGGGAAAAACTGTTTTTT,CASSFGTVDTMREKLFF
-,TRBD2,TRBV11-1,TRBJ2-3,TGTGCCAGCAGGACTAGCGGGGAAAGCACAGATACGCAGTATTTT,CASRTSGESTDTQYF
few,TRBD1,TRBV6-1,TRBJ1-1,TGTGCCAGCAGTGGCCGGGGACAGGGGAACACTGAAGCTTTCTTT,CASSGRGQGNTEAFF
-,TRBD1,TRBV5-1,TRBJ2-7,TGCGCCAGCGGGACAGAACAGTACGAGCAGTACTTC,CASGTEQYEQYF
-,TRBD1,TRBV7-9,TRBJ2-2,TGTGCCAGCAGCTTCGTCCCGGGACAGACGAACACCGGGGAGCTGTTTTTT,CASSFVPGQTNTGELFF
-,-,TRBV5-6,TRBJ2-2,TGTGCCAGCAGCCAGACCGGGGAGCTGTTTTTT,CASSQTGELFF
-,TRBD1,TRBV5-4,TRBJ2-3,TGTGCCAGCGGATACACAGGGGATAGCACAGATACGCAGTATTTT,CASGYTGDSTDTQYF
-,-,TRBV27,TRBJ2-5,TGTGCCAGCAGTCCAAGGACAGCGGCAGAGACCCAGTACTTC,CASSPRTAAETQYF
-,-,TRBV4-2,TRBJ2-5,TGTGCCAGCAGCCCAGACTTGGGGCAGACCCAGTACTTC,CASSPDLGQTQYF
-,-,TRBV6-5,TRBJ1-6,TGTGCCAGCAGTTCCCTCGTGTCACCCCTCCACTTT,CASSSLVSPLHF
-,TRBD2,TRBV7-2,TRBJ2-7,TGTGCCAGCAGCTTAATGGCTAGCGGGGGAGTCACAACCTACGAGCAGTACTTC,CASSLMASGGVTTYEQYF
-,-,TRBV5-6,TRBJ2-3,TGTGCCAGCAGGGGGTGGGGAGAGGGCACAGATACGCAGTATTTT,CASRGWGEGTDTQYF
-,-,TRBV7-9,TRBJ2-5,TGTGCCAGCAGCTCGCCGGGACTCCAAGAGACCCAGTACTTC,CASSSPGLQETQYF
-,-,TRBV11-2,TRBJ1-1,TGTGCCAGCAGCCGACTCCAGGGGACTGAAGCTTTCTTT,CASSRLQGTEAFF
-,-,TRBV10-3,TRBJ1-6,TGTGCCATCAGTGGGGGGAGGGGAAATTCACCCCTCCACTTT,CAISGGRGNSPLHF
-,-,TRBV7-6,TRBJ1-2,TGTGCCAGCAGCGCGACAGCTAACTATGGCTACACCTTC,CASSATANYGYTF
-,-,TRBV7-9,TRBJ1-6,TGTGCCAGCAGCGTAAATAATTCACCCCTCCACTTT,CASSVNNSPLHF
-,TRBD1,TRBV6-1,TRBJ2-3,TGTGCCAGCAGTGTCGAATCAGGGGGTGGCACAGATACGCAGTATTTT,CASSVESGGGTDTQYF
-,TRBD1,TRBV9,TRBJ2-7,TGTGCCAGCAGCCCCGGACAGGGGAAGTCCTACGAGCAGTACTTC,CASSPGQGKSYEQYF
-,-,TRBV27,TRBJ1-2,TGTGCCAGCGCGGGGGTGGGCACGGGGCGTGGGGTCTATGGCTACACCTTC,CASAGVGTGRGVYGYTF
-,TRBD2,TRBV7-3,TRBJ2-5,TGTGCCAGCAGCTTAATAGCGGGGGGCCAAGAGACCCAGTACTTC,CASSLIAGGQETQYF
-,-,TRBV5-4,TRBJ2-3,TGTGCCAGCAGCTGGGTACAGGGCACAGATACGCAGTATTTT,CASSWVQGTDTQYF
-,-,TRBV5-6,TRBJ2-3,TGTGCCAGCAGCTCCACGACAAGAACCGCTAGCACAGATACGCAGTATTTT,CASSSTTRTASTDTQYF
-,-,TRBV18,TRBJ1-2,TGTGCCAGCTCAACCACCGCCATGTCAGGCATCCTTTCAAACTATGGCTACACCTTC,CASSTTAMSGILSNYGYTF
-,-,TRBV5-1,TRBJ2-1,TGCGCCAGCAGCTTTGGCAGGGGTCTAGATGAGCAGTTCTTC,CASSFGRGLDEQFF
-,-,TRBV18,TRBJ2-5,TGTGCCAGCTCACCTAGTCAAGAGACCCAGTACTTC,CASSPSQETQYF
-,TRBD2,TRBV14,TRBJ2-4,TGTGCCAGCAGCCAAGAGCGGGAGAGGGCCTCTGGGGCCAAAAACATTCAGTACTTC,CASSQERERASGAKNIQYF
-,TRBD1,TRBV5-4,TRBJ1-5,TGTGCCAGCAGCTCAGGGACAGGCCGCAATCAGCCCCAGCATTTT,CASSSGTGRNQPQHF
-,-,TRBV13,TRBJ2-5,TGTGCCAGCAGCCAAGGCGGCGTACAAGAGACCCAGTACTTC,CASSQGGVQETQYF
-,-,TRBV15,TRBJ2-1,TGTGCCACCAGCAGAGCGTCCGCGGGCATGTATGAGCAGTTCTTC,CATSRASAGMYEQFF
-,TRBD1,TRBV7-9,TRBJ1-1,TGTGCCAGCAGCCAGGGGGGCGACACTGAAGCTTTCTTT,CASSQGGDTEAFF